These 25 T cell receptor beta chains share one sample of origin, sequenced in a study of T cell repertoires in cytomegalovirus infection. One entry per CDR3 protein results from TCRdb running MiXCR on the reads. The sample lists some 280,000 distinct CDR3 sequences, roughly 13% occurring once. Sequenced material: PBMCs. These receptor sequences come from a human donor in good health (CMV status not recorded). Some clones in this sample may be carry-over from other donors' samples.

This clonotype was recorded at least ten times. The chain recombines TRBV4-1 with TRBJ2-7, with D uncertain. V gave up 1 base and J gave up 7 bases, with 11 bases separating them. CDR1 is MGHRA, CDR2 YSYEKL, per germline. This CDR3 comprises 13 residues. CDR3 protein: CASSQADYEEQYF. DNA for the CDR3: TGCGCCAGCAGCCAAGCGGATTACGAGGAGCAGTACTTC.

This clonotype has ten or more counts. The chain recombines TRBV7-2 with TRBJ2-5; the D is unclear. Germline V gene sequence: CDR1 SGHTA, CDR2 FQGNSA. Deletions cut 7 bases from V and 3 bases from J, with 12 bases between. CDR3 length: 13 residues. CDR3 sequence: CASTGPREETQYF. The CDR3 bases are TGTGCCAGCACCGGACCTCGTGAAGAGACCCAGTACTTC.

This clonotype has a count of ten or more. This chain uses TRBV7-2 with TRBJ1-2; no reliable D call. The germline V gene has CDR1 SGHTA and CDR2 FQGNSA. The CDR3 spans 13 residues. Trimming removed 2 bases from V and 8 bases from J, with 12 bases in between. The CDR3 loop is CASSLQTTGGYTF. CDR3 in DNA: TGTGCCAGCAGCTTACAGACTACGGGGGGCTACACCTTC.

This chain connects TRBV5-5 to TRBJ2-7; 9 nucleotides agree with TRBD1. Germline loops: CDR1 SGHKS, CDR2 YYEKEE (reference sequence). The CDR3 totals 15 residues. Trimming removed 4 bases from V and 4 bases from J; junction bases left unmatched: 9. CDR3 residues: CASSGTGTGIYEQYF. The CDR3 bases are TGTGCCAGCAGCGGAACCGGGACAGGGATTTACGAGCAGTACTTC.

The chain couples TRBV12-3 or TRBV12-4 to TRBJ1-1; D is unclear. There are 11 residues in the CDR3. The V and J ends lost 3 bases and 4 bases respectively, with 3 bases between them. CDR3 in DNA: TGTGCCAGCAGTTTCGTCACTGAAGCTTTCTTT. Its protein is CASSFVTEAFF.

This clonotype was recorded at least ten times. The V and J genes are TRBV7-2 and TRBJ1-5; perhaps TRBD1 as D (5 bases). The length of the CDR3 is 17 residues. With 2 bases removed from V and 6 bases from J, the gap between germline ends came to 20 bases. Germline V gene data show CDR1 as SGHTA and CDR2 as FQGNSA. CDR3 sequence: CASSLRGEMGSRQPQHF. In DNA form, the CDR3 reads TGTGCCAGCAGCTTAAGGGGAGAAATGGGAAGCCGTCAGCCCCAGCATTTT.

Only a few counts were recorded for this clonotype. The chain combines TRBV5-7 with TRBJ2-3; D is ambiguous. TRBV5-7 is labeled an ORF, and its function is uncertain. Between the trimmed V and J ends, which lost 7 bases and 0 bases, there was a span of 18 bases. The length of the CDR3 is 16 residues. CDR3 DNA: TGTGCCAGCTGCACCGTGGAAGAAACCAGCACAGATACGCAGTATTTT. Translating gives CASCTVEETSTDTQYF.

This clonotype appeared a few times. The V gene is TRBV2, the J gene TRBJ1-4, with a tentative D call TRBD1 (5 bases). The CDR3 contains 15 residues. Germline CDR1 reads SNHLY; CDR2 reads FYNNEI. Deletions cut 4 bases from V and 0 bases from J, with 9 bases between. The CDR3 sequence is CASSVRGPTNEKLFF. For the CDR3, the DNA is TGTGCCAGCAGTGTACGGGGACCAACTAATGAAAAACTGTTTTTT. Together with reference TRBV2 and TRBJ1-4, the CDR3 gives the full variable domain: EPEVTQTPSHQVTQMGQEVILRCVPISNHLYFYWYRQILGQKVEFLVSFYNNEISEKSEIFDDQFSVERPDGSNFTLKIRSTKLEDSAMYFCASSVRGPTNEKLFFGSGTQLSVL.

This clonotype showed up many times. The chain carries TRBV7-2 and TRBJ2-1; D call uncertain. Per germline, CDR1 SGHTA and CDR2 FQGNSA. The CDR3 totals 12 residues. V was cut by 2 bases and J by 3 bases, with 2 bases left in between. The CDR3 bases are TGTGCCAGCAGCTTAATCTACAATGAGCAGTTCTTC. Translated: CASSLIYNEQFF.

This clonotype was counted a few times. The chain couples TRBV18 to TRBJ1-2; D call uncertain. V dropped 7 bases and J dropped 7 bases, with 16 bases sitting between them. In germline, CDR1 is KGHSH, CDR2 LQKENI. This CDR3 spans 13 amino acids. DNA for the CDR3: TGTGCCAGCTTGGACGGCCAAGGATCTGGCTACACCTTC. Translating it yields CASLDGQGSGYTF.

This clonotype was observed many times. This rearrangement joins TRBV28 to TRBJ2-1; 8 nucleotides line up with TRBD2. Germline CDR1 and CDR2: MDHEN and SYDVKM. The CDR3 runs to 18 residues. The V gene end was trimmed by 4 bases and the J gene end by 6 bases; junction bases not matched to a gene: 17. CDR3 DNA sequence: TGTGCCAGCAGTTCGCGATCGAAGGGGAGCGGGAGACGCAATGAGCAGTTCTTC. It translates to CASSSRSKGSGRRNEQFF. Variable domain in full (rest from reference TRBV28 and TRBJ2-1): DVKVTQSSRYLVKRTGEKVFLECVQDMDHENMFWYRQDPGLGLRLIYFSYDVKMKEKGDIPEGYSVSREKKERFSLILESASTNQTSMYLCASSSRSKGSGRRNEQFFGPGTRLTVL.

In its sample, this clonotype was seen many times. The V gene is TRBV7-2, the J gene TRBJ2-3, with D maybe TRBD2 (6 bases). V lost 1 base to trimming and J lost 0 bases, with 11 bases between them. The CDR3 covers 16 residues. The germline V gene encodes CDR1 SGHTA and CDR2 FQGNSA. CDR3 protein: CASSLVPSASTDTQYF. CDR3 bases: TGTGCCAGCAGCTTAGTCCCTAGCGCTAGCACAGATACGCAGTATTTT.

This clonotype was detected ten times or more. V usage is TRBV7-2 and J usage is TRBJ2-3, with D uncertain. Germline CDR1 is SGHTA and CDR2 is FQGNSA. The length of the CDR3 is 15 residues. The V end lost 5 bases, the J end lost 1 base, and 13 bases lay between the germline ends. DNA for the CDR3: TGTGCCAGCAGCAAGAGCTCTATGCGCACAGATACGCAGTATTTT. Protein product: CASSKSSMRTDTQYF. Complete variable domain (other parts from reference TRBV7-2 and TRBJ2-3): GAGVSQSPSNKVTEKGKDVELRCDPISGHTALYWYRQSLGQGLEFLIYFQGNSAPDKSGLPSDRFSAERTGGSVSTLTIQRTQQEDSAVYLCASSKSSMRTDTQYFGPGTRLTVL.

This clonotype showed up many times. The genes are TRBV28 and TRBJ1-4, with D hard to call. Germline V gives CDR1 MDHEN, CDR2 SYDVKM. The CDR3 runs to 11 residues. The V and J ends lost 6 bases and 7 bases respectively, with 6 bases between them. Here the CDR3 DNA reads TGTGCCAGCAGCTTGAGTGAAAAACTGTTTTTT. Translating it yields CASSLSEKLFF.

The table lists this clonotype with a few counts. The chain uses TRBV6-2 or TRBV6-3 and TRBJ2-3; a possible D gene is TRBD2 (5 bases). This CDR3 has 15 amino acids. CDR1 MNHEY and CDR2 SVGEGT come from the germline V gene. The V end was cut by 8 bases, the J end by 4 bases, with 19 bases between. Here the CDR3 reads CASLPWTHSPDTQYF. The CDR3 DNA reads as TGTGCCAGCCTCCCTTGGACTCACTCGCCAGATACGCAGTATTTT.

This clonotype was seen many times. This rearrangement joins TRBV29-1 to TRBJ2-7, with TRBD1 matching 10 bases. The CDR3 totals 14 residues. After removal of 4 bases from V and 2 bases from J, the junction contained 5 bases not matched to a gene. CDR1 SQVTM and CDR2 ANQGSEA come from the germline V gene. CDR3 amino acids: CSVVRDRGPYEQYF. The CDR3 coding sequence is TGCAGCGTTGTTCGGGACAGGGGCCCCTACGAGCAGTACTTC.

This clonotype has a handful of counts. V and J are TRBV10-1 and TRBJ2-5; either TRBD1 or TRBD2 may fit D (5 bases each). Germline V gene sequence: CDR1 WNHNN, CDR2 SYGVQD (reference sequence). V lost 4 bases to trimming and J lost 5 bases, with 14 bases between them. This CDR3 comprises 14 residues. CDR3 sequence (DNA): TGCGCCAGCAGTGCCCGTCGGGGCGCGGAGACCCAGTACTTC. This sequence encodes CASSARRGAETQYF.

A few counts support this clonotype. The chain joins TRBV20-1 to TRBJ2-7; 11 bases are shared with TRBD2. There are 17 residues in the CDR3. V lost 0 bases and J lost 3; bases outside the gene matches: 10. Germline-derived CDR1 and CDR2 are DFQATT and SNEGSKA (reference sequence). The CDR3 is CSARDITGTSGFYEQYF. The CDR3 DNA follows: TGCAGTGCTAGAGACATTACCGGGACTAGCGGTTTCTACGAGCAGTACTTC.

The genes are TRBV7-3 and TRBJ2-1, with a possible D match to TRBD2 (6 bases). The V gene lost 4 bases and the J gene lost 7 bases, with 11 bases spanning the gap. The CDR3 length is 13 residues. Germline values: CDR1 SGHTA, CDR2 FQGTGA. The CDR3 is CASSSGRGNEQFF. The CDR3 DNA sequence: TGTGCCAGCAGCTCGGGGCGGGGAAATGAGCAGTTCTTC.

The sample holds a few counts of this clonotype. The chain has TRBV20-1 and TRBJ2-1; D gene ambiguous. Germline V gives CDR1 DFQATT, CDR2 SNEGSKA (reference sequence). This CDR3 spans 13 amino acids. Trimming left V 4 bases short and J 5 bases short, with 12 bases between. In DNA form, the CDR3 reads TGCAGTGCTAAAAGGTTTCCCAACAATGAGCAGTTCTTC. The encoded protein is CSAKRFPNNEQFF.

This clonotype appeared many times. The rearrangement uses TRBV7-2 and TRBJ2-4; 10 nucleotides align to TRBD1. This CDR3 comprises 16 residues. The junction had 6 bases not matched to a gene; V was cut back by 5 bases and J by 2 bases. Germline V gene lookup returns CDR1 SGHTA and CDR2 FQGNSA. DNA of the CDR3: TGTGCCAGCAGCGACAGGGGGCGCATAACCAAAAACATTCAGTACTTC. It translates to CASSDRGRITKNIQYF.

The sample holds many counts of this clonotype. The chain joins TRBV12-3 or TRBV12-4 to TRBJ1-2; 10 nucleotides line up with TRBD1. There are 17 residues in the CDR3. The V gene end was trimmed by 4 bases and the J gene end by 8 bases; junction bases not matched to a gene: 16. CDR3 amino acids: CASSSRRDRGQGTGYTF. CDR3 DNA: TGTGCCAGCAGTTCTCGCCGGGACAGGGGACAGGGCACGGGCTACACCTTC.

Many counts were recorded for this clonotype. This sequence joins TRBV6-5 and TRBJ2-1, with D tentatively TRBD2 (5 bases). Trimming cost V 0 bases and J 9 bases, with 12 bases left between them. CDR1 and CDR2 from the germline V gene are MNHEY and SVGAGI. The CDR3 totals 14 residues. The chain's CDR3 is CASSYSSEVGEQFF. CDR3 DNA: TGTGCCAGCAGTTACTCGTCGGAGGTCGGTGAGCAGTTCTTC.

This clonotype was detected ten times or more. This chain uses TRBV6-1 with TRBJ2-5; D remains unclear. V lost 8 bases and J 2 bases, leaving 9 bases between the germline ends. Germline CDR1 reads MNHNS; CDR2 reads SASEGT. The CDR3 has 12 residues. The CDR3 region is CASRFRQETQYF. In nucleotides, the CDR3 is TGTGCCAGCCGGTTCAGACAAGAGACCCAGTACTTC.

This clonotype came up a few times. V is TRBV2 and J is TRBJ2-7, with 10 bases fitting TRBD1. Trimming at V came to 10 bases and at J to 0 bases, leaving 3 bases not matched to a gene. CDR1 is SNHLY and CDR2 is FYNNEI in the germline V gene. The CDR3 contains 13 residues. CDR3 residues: CAMTGGNSYEQYF. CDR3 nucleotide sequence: TGTGCCATGACAGGGGGCAACTCCTACGAGCAGTACTTC.